A single sample gave rise to the 32 T cell receptor beta chains below, sequenced in a study of cytomegalovirus exposure and HLA in healthy donors (dated by TCRdb to between 2016 and 2019). Receptor amplification or capture employed the immunoSEQ multiplex PCR assay. A mixture of 60 forward primers for TCR Vbeta segments and 13 reverse primers for TCR Jbeta segments was used in the multiplex PCR. The clones in this table, taken by TCRdb from immuneACCESS, are in-frame only. Not every clone is retained; where verified, under half of the shortfall comes from an unresolved V gene, and the cause of the rest is unknown. Here the sample has some 220,000 clones; 78% occur a single time. In total, the top ten clones hold 0.45% to 0.5% of the sample. Material: PBMCs. The receptors come from a boy under 18 in good health and CMV-seronegative.

V usage is TRBV6-1 and J usage is TRBJ2-5, with D possibly TRBD2 on 6 matching bases. The CDR3 has 15 amino acids. The germline V gene has CDR1 MNHNS and CDR2 SASEGT. V was clipped by 4 bases and J by 2 bases, with 14 bases between them. CDR3 in DNA: TGTGCCAGCAGTGGGCTTGGGACTGCTCAAGAGACCCAGTACTTC. Translated: CASSGLGTAQETQYF.

The chain is built from TRBV4-1 and TRBJ2-2; no clear D. This CDR3 comprises 20 residues. The germline V and J ends were trimmed by 1 base and 2 bases, with 23 bases remaining between them. Germline values: CDR1 MGHRA, CDR2 YSYEKL. The CDR3 reads CASSQAGLRGRLENTGELFF. CDR3 coding DNA: TGCGCCAGCAGCCAAGCGGGTCTCCGTGGTCGGCTAGAAAACACCGGGGAGCTGTTTTTT.

This clone was picked up a small number of times. V is TRBV6-6 and J is TRBJ2-2; TRBD2 is a possible D gene (6 bases). The CDR3 extends over 13 amino acids. The germline V gene has CDR1 MNHNY and CDR2 SVGAGI (reference sequence). The V end was cut by 10 bases, the J end by 0 bases, with 9 bases between. CDR3 amino acids: CATRGSNTGELFF. CDR3 nucleotides: TGTGCCACCCGGGGGTCGAACACCGGGGAGCTGTTTTTT.

This chain connects TRBV2 to TRBJ2-2, with 10 nucleotides matching TRBD2. The CDR3 has 16 residues. J lost 1 base, V lost 4 bases, and 3 bases had no gene match. The germline V gene encodes CDR1 SNHLY and CDR2 FYNNEI. The CDR3 sequence is CASSATSGMNTGELFF. The CDR3, as DNA: TGTGCCAGCAGTGCCACTAGCGGGATGAACACCGGGGAGCTGTTTTTT.

This rearrangement joins TRBV7-2 to TRBJ2-5; 16 bases agree with TRBD2. J lost 5 bases, V lost 5 bases, and 8 bases had no gene match. The CDR3 is made up of 17 amino acids. Per the germline V gene, CDR1 is SGHTA and CDR2 is FQGNSA. This CDR3 is CASSRTGLAGGGETQYF. The CDR3 coding sequence is TGTGCCAGCAGCCGAACGGGACTAGCGGGAGGGGGGGAGACCCAGTACTTC.

The chain employs TRBV19 and TRBJ2-5, with D possibly matching TRBD2 (6 bases). The V gene's germline CDR1 is LNHDA and CDR2 SQIVND (reference sequence). CDR3 length: 14 residues. Between the trimmed V and J ends, which lost 4 bases and 4 bases, there was a span of 13 bases. The CDR3 nucleotides read TGTGCCAGTAGTACCTCAGTCGGGGGAGAGACCCAGTACTTC. Its protein is CASSTSVGGETQYF.

J is TRBJ1-6 and V is TRBV6-1, with TRBD1 identical over 7 bases. Germline V gene data show CDR1 as MNHNS and CDR2 as SASEGT. This CDR3 is 13 amino acids long. V shed 8 bases, J shed 6 bases, and the junction held 4 bases outside the gene matches. CDR3 sequence: CASRDSANSPLHF. As DNA, the CDR3 is TGTGCCAGCCGGGACAGTGCTAATTCACCCCTCCACTTT.

This rearrangement joins TRBV7-9 to TRBJ2-7, with a weak D call TRBD1 (6 bases). The CDR3 is 16 amino acids. V was cut by 5 bases and J by 3 bases, with 20 bases left in between. CDR1 and CDR2 (germline): SEHNR, FQNEAQ (reference sequence). The CDR3 spells CASSPPSRGKRYEQYF. The CDR3 bases are TGTGCCAGCAGCCCCCCCTCCAGGGGAAAGCGCTACGAGCAGTACTTC. The full variable domain, its missing parts supplied by reference TRBV7-9 and TRBJ2-7, is DTGVSQNPRHKITKRGQNVTFRCDPISEHNRLYWYRQTLGQGPEFLTYFQNEAQLEKSRLLSDRFSAERPKGSFSTLEIQRTEQGDSAMYLCASSPPSRGKRYEQYFGPGTRLTVT.

The CDR3 DNA sequence: TGTGCAAGTCGCAGGATTCAGGGGGCGCGGGAGCAGCCCCAGCATTTT. Amino acid sequence: CASRRIQGAREQPQHF. The chain is built from TRBV12-2 and TRBJ1-5; TRBD1, the table's D call, lacks a check against the DNA. TRBV12-2 is a listed pseudogene. The CDR3 spans 16 residues.

V usage is TRBV29-1 and J usage is TRBJ2-5; 13 bases align to TRBD2. V gave up 6 bases and J gave up 5 bases; unmatched junction bases: 6. Germline CDR1 is SQVTM and CDR2 is ANQGSEA. The CDR3 has 14 residues. CDR3 sequence: CSVGTSGMRETQYF. The CDR3 DNA is TGCAGCGTGGGGACTAGCGGGATGAGGGAGACCCAGTACTTC.

The chain links TRBV11-3 to TRBJ2-7; TRBD1 is a possible D gene (6 bases). The V end was cut by 9 bases, the J end by 1 base, with 10 bases between. CDR3 length: 12 amino acids. From germline, CDR1 is SGHNT and CDR2 YENEEA. The CDR3 DNA is TGTGCCAGGGGGGACATTTCCTACGAGCAGTACTTC. Amino acids: CARGDISYEQYF.

The V call is TRBV5-1, the J call TRBJ2-3; D is possibly TRBD1 (6 bases). The V gene's germline CDR1 is SGHRS and CDR2 YFSETQ. With 7 bases removed from V and 5 bases from J, the gap between germline ends came to 14 bases. The length of the CDR3 is 13 residues. CDR3 nucleotides: TGCGCCAGCCACCTGGGGGCTGAAGATACGCAGTATTTT. This codes for CASHLGAEDTQYF. The full variable domain, its missing parts supplied by reference TRBV5-1 and TRBJ2-3, is KAGVTQTPRYLIKTRGQQVTLSCSPISGHRSVSWYQQTPGQGLQFLFEYFSETQRNKGNFPGRFSGRQFSNSRSEMNVSTLELGDSALYLCASHLGAEDTQYFGPGTRLTVL.

The chain recombines TRBV9 with TRBJ1-2; D is undetermined. Per germline, CDR1 SGDLS and CDR2 YYNGEE. V lost 0 bases and J lost 2, with 11 bases in between. The CDR3 runs 15 residues. The CDR3 sequence is CASSVDGLLNYGYTF. CDR3 DNA: TGTGCCAGCAGCGTAGATGGCCTCCTGAACTATGGCTACACCTTC.

This chain uses TRBV2 with TRBJ1-6; 8 positions match TRBD1. The ends lost 4 bases at V and 9 bases at J; junction bases unmatched: 5. This CDR3 is 14 amino acids long. Germline V gene sequence: CDR1 SNHLY, CDR2 FYNNEI. Here the CDR3 reads CASSGGQVVSPLHF. CDR3 coding DNA: TGTGCCAGCAGTGGGGGACAGGTCGTTTCACCCCTCCACTTT.

The rearrangement links TRBV27 to TRBJ1-1; 10 bases map to TRBD1. The germline V gene encodes CDR1 MNHEY and CDR2 SMNVEV (reference sequence). V gave up 3 bases and J gave up 12 bases; unmatched junction bases: 16. The length of the CDR3 is 16 residues. CDR3 amino acids: CASSFHNLGTGAKTFF. The DNA of the CDR3 is TGTGCCAGCAGTTTCCATAATCTTGGGACAGGGGCGAAAACTTTCTTT.

This rearrangement joins TRBV6-5 to TRBJ2-7, with D possibly matching TRBD2 (6 bases). Germline CDR1 and CDR2: MNHEY and SVGAGI. Trimming pared 3 bases from V and 6 bases from J, leaving 15 bases between. CDR3 size: 14 residues. The CDR3 bases are TGTGCCAGCAGTTATACGGAGGGGTTTGGCGAGCAGTACTTC. Its translation is CASSYTEGFGEQYF.

The gene calls are TRBV5-1 and TRBJ2-1; 7 bases align to TRBD1. V lost 8 bases to trimming and J lost 13 bases; unmatched junction nucleotides: 12. Germline assignment: CDR1 SGHRS and CDR2 YFSETQ. This CDR3 is 12 amino acids long. The CDR3 loop is CASHQDRVDQFF. The CDR3 DNA reads TGCGCCAGTCACCAAGACAGGGTGGATCAGTTCTTC.

The rearrangement uses TRBV6-5 and TRBJ2-3; TRBD2 agrees at 7 bases. This CDR3 has 14 amino acids. The germline CDR1 and CDR2 sequences are MNHEY and SVGAGI. V gave up 7 bases and J gave up 4 bases; unmatched junction bases: 8. CDR3 sequence reads: CASKILATPDTQYF. The CDR3 coding sequence is TGTGCCAGCAAGATACTAGCGACCCCAGATACGCAGTATTTT.

This chain joins TRBV6-6 and TRBJ1-5; tentative D call: TRBD1 (6 bases). Trimming took 1 base from V and 3 from J, leaving 10 bases between them. The CDR3 spans 15 residues. Germline CDR1 is MNHNY and CDR2 is SVGAGI (reference sequence). Here the CDR3 reads CASSYLDSYNQPQHF. The CDR3 nucleotides read TGTGCCAGCAGTTACTTGGACAGCTACAATCAGCCCCAGCATTTT.

This clone has only one observation. The rearrangement links TRBV19 to TRBJ1-1, with 8 nucleotides matching TRBD1. With 5 bases clipped from V and 6 bases from J, the junction kept 11 bases outside the gene matches. The germline gives CDR1 LNHDA, CDR2 SQIVND (reference sequence). This CDR3 is 15 amino acids long. The chain's CDR3 is CASSVTPGGRAEAFF. DNA of the CDR3: TGTGCCAGTAGTGTAACCCCAGGGGGCCGAGCTGAAGCTTTCTTT.

The chain couples TRBV11-2 to TRBJ1-2; 7 nucleotides align to TRBD1. Germline trimming cut 1 base from V and 5 bases from J; bases unmatched to any gene: 16. Germline V gene sequence: CDR1 SGHAT, CDR2 FQNNGV. The CDR3 has 18 amino acids. CDR3 loop: CASSLGPGTEGTVYGYTF. The CDR3 DNA follows: TGTGCCAGCAGCTTAGGACCGGGGACCGAAGGGACAGTTTATGGCTACACCTTC.

The chain combines TRBV6-5 with TRBJ2-5; D is perhaps TRBD1 (6 bases). The V gene's germline CDR1 is MNHEY and CDR2 SVGAGI. V lost 6 bases, J lost 2 bases, and 10 bases lay in between. This CDR3 contains 13 residues. The chain's CDR3 is CASSRTGQETQYF. The CDR3 DNA is TGTGCCAGCAGCCGCACAGGGCAAGAGACCCAGTACTTC.

The chain couples TRBV6-5 to TRBJ2-7, with 7 bases that match TRBD1. CDR3 length equals 14 residues. Germline loops: CDR1 MNHEY, CDR2 SVGAGI. V dropped 6 bases and J dropped 6; count of bases not matched to a gene: 11. CDR3 bases: TGTGCCAGCAGCCAGGACAGGTTGGTCTCCGAGCAGTACTTC. It yields the protein CASSQDRLVSEQYF.

The CDR3 protein is CASGLKGTQYF. The CDR3 DNA follows: TGCGCCAGCGGACTAAAGGGGACCCAGTACTTC. The chain carries TRBV10-1 and TRBJ2-5; TRBD2 might be the D (6 bases). The germline CDR1 and CDR2 sequences are WNHNN and SYGVQD (reference sequence). Between the trimmed V and J ends, which lost 8 bases and 7 bases, there was a span of 11 bases. The CDR3 extends over 11 amino acids.

This clone is a singleton in its sample. The chain has TRBV7-2 and TRBJ2-1; 9 nucleotides align to TRBD2. Germline V lookup: CDR1 SGHTA, CDR2 FQGNSA. V gave up 5 bases and J gave up 10 bases; unmatched junction bases: 12. This CDR3 is 15 amino acids long. The chain's CDR3 is CASSKAGTSHREQFF. DNA for the CDR3: TGTGCCAGCAGCAAAGCCGGGACTAGCCACCGGGAGCAGTTCTTC.

V is TRBV5-4 and J is TRBJ1-1; D not certain. The CDR3 totals 15 residues. V dropped 2 bases and J dropped 1 base, with 12 bases sitting between them. Germline V gene lookup returns CDR1 SGHNT and CDR2 YYREEE (reference sequence). CDR3 protein: CASSFFNRRNTEAFF. DNA for the CDR3: TGTGCCAGCAGCTTTTTCAATCGGAGGAACACTGAAGCTTTCTTT.

This chain links TRBV29-1 with TRBJ2-7; 7 nucleotides agree with TRBD1. The CDR3 is 15 amino acids. The V gene's germline CDR1 is SQVTM and CDR2 ANQGSEA. V dropped 5 bases and J dropped 4; count of bases not matched to a gene: 14. The CDR3 DNA is TGCAGCGTTTGGACAGGATCCACTGAGGGGTACGAGCAGTACTTC. Protein product: CSVWTGSTEGYEQYF.

This clone has a single count. The chain combines TRBV20-1 with TRBJ2-5; D is perhaps TRBD1 (7 bases). Germline V lookup: CDR1 DFQATT, CDR2 SNEGSKA (reference sequence). This CDR3 spans 11 amino acids. The chain's CDR3 is CGGTAQETQYF. Here the CDR3 DNA reads TGCGGGGGGACAGCTCAAGAGACCCAGTACTTC.

The J gene is TRBJ2-5, the V gene TRBV2; 9 nucleotides line up with TRBD2. Germline CDR1 is SNHLY and CDR2 is FYNNEI. With 8 bases clipped from V and 4 bases from J, the junction kept 11 bases outside the gene matches. CDR3 size: 15 residues. This CDR3 reads CASEHERGVGETQYF. DNA for the CDR3: TGTGCCAGCGAGCATGAGCGGGGGGTAGGAGAGACCCAGTACTTC.

The V call is TRBV5-5, the J call TRBJ1-2; 10 nucleotides agree with TRBD1. Trimming cost V 3 bases and J 5 bases; bases outside gene matches: 7. Germline V gives CDR1 SGHKS, CDR2 YYEKEE (reference sequence). The CDR3 extends over 15 amino acids. CDR3 amino acids: CASSSDRGLGYGYTF. The CDR3 DNA reads TGTGCCAGCAGCTCCGACAGGGGGCTAGGGTATGGCTACACCTTC.

This CDR3 reads CASSLDRGRNTEAFF. DNA of the CDR3: TGTGCCAGCAGCTTAGACAGGGGGCGAAACACTGAAGCTTTCTTT. This sequence joins TRBV11-1 and TRBJ1-1; 9 bases fit TRBD1. The germline gives CDR1 SGHAT, CDR2 FQDESV (reference sequence). The CDR3 has 15 amino acids. Trimming cost V 1 base and J 2 bases; bases outside gene matches: 2.

V is TRBV18 and J is TRBJ2-7, with 7 bases matching TRBD1. The CDR3 runs 15 residues. From germline, CDR1 is KGHSH and CDR2 LQKENI. The J segment lost 0 bases and the V segment lost 3 bases, leaving 5 bases of the junction unmatched. The CDR3 sequence is CASSPLDRSSYEQYF. The CDR3 nucleotides are TGTGCCAGCTCACCCCTGGACAGGAGCTCCTACGAGCAGTACTTC.